Detailed here is one T cell receptor beta chain. There is no known antigen for this receptor. Base qualities are not recorded, but no much larger clone differs from it by a single base. No treatment had been received by any patient before thyroid surgery. Using T-cell receptor beta sequencing, the study looked back at clinical samples from patients collected from about 2011 to 2018. Receptors were amplified or captured by PCR. For sequencing, an Illumina HiSeq 4000 was employed. High-throughput sequencing was used to profile the TCR beta-chain CDR3 region of every patient. From the authors' description of their analysis: The researchers built a classifier to tell apart papillary thyroid cancer patients with distant metastasis, based on CDR3 differences among clinicopathological groups. The Shannon index was used to assess repertoire diversity, and the Morisita-Horn index was used to assess tumor-blood repertoire similarity. TCRdb ran its own pipeline on the public reads, namely fastp trimming at Q25 and MiXCR clone calling, and kept in-frame beta chains. In this record, the V and J calls reflect TCRdb's handling and not the investigators' own analysis. This sample lists 35,000 to 40,000 clones; more than 25% were detected once. The ten largest clones capture roughly 10% of the sample.

The CDR3 covers 13 residues, taking in both the cysteine and the phenylalanine. Only the CDR3 portion is preserved as DNA: 39 bases, with reading frame beginning at the first base. The germline V gene encodes CDR1 SGHTA and CDR2 FQGNSA. Trimming at the junction amounts to 5 bases on V and 3 bases on J, and the germline ends lie 8 bases apart. The data belong to a study of metastatic and nonmetastatic thyroid tumors (TCRdb year 2020). About the study as a whole: For patients with malignant and with benign thyroid disease, the researchers compared repertoires between peripheral blood samples and tumor or nodule tissue samples. The paper as a whole reports these results and caveats: In both blood and tumor samples, malignant tumors were reported to have significantly higher TCR beta diversity than benign nodules.

Recombination connected TRBV7-2 to TRBJ2-1, with the D gene too uncertain to name. This TCR was recovered from a male donor with papillary thyroid cancer or a benign thyroid nodule (not recorded which). Some clones in this sample may be carry-over from other donors' samples. What was sequenced was blood. The base sequence is TGTGCCAGCAGCCGTCCTAGCTACAATGAGCAGTTCTTC. Its protein is CASSRPSYNEQFF.